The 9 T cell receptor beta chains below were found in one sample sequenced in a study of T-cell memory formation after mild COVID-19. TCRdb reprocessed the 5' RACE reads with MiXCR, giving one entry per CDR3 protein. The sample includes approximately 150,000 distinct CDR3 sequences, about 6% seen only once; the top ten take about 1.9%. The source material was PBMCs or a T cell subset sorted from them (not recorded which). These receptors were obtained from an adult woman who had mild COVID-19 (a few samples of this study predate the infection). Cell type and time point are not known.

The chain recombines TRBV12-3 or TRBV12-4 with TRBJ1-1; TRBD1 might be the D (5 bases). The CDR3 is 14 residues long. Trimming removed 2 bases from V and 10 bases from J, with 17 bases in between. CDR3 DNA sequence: TGTGCCAGCAGTTTAAAAGGCGGGGCGCTTAGAGCTTTCTTT. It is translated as CASSLKGGALRAFF.

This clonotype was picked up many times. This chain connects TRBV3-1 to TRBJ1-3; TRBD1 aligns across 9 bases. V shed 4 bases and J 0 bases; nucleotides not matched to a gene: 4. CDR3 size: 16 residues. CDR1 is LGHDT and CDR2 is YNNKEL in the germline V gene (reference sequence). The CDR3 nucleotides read TGTGCCAGCAGCCCATGGACAGGGGACTCTGGAAACACCATATATTTT. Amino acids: CASSPWTGDSGNTIYF. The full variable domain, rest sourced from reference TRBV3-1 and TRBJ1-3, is DTAVSQTPKYLVTQMGNDKSIKCEQNLGHDTMYWYKQDSKKFLKIMFSYNNKELIINETVPNRFSPKSPDKAHLNLHINSLELGDSAVYFCASSPWTGDSGNTIYFGEGSWLTVV.

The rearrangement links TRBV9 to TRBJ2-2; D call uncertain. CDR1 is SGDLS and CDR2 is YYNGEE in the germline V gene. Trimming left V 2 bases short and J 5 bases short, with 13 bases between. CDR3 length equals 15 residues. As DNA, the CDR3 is TGTGCCAGCAGCGTTCGGACCGAACTGACCGGGGAGCTGTTTTTT. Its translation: CASSVRTELTGELFF.

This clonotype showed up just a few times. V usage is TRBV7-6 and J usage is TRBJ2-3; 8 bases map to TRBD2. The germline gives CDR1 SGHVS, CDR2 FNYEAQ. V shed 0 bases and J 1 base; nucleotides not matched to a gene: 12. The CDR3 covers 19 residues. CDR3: CASSLASQRGTSGTDTQYF. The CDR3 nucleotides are TGTGCCAGCAGCTTAGCATCCCAGCGGGGGACTTCTGGCACAGATACGCAGTATTTT.

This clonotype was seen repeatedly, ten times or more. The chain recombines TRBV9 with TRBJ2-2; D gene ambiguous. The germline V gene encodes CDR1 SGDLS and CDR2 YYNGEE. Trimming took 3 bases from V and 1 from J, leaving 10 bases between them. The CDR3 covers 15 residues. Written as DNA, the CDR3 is TGTGCCAGCAGCGGGTCGAACCTGAACACCGGGGAGCTGTTTTTT. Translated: CASSGSNLNTGELFF.

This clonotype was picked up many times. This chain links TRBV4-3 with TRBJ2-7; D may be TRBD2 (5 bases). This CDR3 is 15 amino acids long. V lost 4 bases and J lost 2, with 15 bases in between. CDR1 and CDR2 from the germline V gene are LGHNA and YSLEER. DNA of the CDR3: TGCGCCAGCAGCCCTTTAGCGCTACCGACCTACGAGCAGTACTTC. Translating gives CASSPLALPTYEQYF.

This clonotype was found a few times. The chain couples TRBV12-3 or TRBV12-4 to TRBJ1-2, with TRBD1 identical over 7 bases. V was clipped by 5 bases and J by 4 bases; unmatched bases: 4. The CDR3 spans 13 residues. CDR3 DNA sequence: TGTGCCAGCAGTGCGGGACAGTCCTATGGCTACACCTTC. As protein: CASSAGQSYGYTF.

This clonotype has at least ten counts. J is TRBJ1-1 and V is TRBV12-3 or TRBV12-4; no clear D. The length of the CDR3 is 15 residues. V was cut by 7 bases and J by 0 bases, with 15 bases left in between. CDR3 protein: CASTFSRTVNTEAFF. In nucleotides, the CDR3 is TGTGCCAGCACCTTTTCTAGGACGGTGAACACTGAAGCTTTCTTT.

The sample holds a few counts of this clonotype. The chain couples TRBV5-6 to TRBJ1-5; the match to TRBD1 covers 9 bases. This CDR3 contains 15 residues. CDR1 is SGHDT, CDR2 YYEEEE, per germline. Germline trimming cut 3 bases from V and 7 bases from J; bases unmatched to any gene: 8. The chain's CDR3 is CASSSDRGGVQPQHF. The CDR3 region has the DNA TGTGCCAGCAGCTCGGACAGGGGCGGAGTGCAGCCCCAGCATTTT.